This T cell receptor beta chain was sequenced in a study of OX40 agonist ivuxolimab in advanced cancers. Background on the study: Earlier anti-PD-1, anti-PD-L1 or anti-CTLA-4 therapy was permitted; over 35% had received some. The study, taken as a whole, reports: Circulating CD4+ and CD8+ T cells showed clonal expansion by week 6 at 0.1 to 3.0 mg/kg.

This clone came up a few times. Its antigen is currently unknown. The assay was immunoSEQ multiplex PCR, and TCRdb's table has in-frame clones only and misses some. The sample includes around 75,000 clones, approximately 88% of them seen just once. This sequence was found in an adult with an advanced solid tumor such as melanoma, head and neck, liver or kidney cancer. Sequences were derived from CD4+ or CD8+ T cells sorted from blood, sampled in a trial of the OX40 agonist ivuxolimab.

The DNA for the CDR3 is TGTGCCAGCAGTGAACCTTCCACTGAAGCTTTCTTT. Its translation is CASSEPSTEAFF. The chain recombines TRBV6-1 with TRBJ1-1; D is unresolved. The CDR3 contains 12 residues. CDR1 and CDR2 from the germline V gene are MNHNS and SASEGT. V was trimmed by 2 bases and J by 4 bases, leaving 5 bases between them.